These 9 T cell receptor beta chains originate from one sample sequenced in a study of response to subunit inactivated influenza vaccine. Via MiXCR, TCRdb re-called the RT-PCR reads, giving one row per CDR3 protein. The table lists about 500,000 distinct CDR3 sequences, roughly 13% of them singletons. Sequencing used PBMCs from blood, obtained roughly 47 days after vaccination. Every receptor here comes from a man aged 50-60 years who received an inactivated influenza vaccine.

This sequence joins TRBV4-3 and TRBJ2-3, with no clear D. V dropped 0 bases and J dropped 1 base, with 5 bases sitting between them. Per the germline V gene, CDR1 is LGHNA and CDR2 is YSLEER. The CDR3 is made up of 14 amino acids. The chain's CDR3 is CASSQDLRTDTQYF. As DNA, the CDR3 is TGCGCCAGCAGCCAAGATCTGCGCACAGATACGCAGTATTTT.

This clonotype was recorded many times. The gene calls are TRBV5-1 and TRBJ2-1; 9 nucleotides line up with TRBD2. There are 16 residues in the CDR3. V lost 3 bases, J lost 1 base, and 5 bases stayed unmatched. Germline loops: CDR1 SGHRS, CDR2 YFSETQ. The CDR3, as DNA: TGCGCCAGCAGCTCGTTTAGCGGGAGTTCCTACAATGAGCAGTTCTTC. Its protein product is CASSSFSGSSYNEQFF.

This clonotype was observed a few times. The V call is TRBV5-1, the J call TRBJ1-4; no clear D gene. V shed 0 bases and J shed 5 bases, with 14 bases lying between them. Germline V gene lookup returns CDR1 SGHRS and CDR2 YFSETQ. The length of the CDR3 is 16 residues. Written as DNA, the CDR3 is TGCGCCAGCAGCTTGGTCATCAGGTTTTCGAATGAAAAACTGTTTTTT. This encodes CASSLVIRFSNEKLFF.

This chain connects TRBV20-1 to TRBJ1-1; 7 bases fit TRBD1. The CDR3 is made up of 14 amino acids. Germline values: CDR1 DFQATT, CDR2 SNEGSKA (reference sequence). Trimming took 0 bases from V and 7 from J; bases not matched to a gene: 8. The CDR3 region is CSARESRDRDEAFF. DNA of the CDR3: TGCAGTGCTAGAGAGTCCCGGGACAGAGATGAAGCTTTCTTT.

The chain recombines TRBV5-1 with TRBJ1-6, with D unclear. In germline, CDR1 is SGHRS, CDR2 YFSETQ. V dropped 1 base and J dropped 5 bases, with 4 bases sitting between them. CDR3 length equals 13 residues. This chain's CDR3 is CASSLRDNSPLHF. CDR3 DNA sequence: TGCGCCAGCAGCTTGAGGGATAATTCACCCCTCCACTTT.

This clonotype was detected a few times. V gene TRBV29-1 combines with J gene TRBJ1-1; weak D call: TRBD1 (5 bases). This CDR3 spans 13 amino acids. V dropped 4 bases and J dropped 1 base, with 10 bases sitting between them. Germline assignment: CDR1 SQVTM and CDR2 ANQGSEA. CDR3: CSVGGDGNTEAFF. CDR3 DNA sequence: TGCAGCGTTGGGGGGGACGGGAACACTGAAGCTTTCTTT.

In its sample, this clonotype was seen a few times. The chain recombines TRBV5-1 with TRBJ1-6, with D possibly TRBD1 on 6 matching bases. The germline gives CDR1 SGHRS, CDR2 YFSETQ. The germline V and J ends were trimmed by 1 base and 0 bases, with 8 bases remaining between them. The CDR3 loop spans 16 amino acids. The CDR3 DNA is TGCGCCAGCAGCTTGACAGGGAGCTCCTATAATTCACCCCTCCACTTT. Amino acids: CASSLTGSSYNSPLHF.

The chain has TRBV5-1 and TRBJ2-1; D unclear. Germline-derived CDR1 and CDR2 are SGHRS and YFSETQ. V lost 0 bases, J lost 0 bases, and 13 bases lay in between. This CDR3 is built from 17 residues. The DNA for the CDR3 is TGCGCCAGCAGCTTGGAGGGTGTCAGCCCCTCCTACAATGAGCAGTTCTTC. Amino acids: CASSLEGVSPSYNEQFF. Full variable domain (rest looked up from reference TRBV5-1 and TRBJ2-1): KAGVTQTPRYLIKTRGQQVTLSCSPISGHRSVSWYQQTPGQGLQFLFEYFSETQRNKGNFPGRFSGRQFSNSRSEMNVSTLELGDSALYLCASSLEGVSPSYNEQFFGPGTRLTVL.

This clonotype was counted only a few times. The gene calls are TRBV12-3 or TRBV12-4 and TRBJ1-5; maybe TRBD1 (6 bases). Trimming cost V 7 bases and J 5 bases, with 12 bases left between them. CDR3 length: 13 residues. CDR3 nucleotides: TGTGCCAGCACCGCGGACAGTGATCAGCCCCAGCATTTT. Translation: CASTADSDQPQHF.